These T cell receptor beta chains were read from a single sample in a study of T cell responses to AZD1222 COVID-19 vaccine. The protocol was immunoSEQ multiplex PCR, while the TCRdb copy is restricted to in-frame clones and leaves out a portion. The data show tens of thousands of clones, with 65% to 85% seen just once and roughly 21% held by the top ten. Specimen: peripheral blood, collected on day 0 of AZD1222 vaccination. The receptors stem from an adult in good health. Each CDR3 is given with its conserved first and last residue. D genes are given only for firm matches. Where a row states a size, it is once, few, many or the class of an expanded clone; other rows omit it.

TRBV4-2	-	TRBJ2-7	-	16	CASSQMGGLASYEQYF
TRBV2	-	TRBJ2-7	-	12	CASSATDHEQYF
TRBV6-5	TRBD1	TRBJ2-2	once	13	CASDRDNTGELFF
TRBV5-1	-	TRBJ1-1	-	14	CASSPERGRVQAFF
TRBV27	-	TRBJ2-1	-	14	CASSLRGEYNEQFF
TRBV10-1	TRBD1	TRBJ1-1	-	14	CASSEYRGSTEAFF
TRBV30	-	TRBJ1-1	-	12	CAWSVNPYSAFF
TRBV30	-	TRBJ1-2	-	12	CAWSVQGGGYTF
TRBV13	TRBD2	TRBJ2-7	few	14	CASRKAGSTYEQYF
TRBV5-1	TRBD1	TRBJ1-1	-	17	CASSLDMPGQGVSEAFF
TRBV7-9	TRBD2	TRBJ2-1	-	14	CARRGAGGGNEQFF
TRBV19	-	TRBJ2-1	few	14	CASSSLGFEYEQFF
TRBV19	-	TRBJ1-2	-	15	CASKTGNWGNYGYTF
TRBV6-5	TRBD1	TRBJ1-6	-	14	CASSQGQGLTPLHF
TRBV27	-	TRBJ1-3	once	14	CASKDTVSGNTIYF
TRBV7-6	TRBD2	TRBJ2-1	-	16	CASSLESVAGNNEQFF
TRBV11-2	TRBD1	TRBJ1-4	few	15	CASRRLRDRGEKLFF
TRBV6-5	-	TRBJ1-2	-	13	CASSPTGLGGYTF
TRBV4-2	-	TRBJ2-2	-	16	CASSRSETAITGELFF
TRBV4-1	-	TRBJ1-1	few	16	CASSQVQTPMNTEAFF
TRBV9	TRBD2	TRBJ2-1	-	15	CASSVGAGSYNEQFF
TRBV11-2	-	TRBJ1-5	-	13	CASSLGPSQPQHF
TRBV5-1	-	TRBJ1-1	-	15	CASSFNTGGRTEAFF
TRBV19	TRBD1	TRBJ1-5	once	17	CASSVGTADYSNQPQHF
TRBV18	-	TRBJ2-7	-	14	CASSPQGSPYEQYF
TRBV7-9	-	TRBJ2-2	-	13	CASSLAEGGELFF
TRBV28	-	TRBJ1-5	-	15	CASSLRGAYNQPQHF
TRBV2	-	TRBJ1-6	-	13	CASDEADNSPLHF
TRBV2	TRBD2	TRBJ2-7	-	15	CASSPLAGATYEQYF
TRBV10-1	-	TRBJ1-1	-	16	CASSGGAGTVNTEAFF
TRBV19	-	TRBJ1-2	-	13	CASSTRTEYGYTF
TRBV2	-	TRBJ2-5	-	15	CASRDQGNPQETQYF
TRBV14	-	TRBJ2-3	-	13	CASSQGPAAAQYF
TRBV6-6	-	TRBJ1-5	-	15	CASSYRESSNQPQHF
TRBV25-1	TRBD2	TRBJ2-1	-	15	CASSGGTSGSDEQFF
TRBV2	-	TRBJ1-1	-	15	CASSPQRRVNTEAFF
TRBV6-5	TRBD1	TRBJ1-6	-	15	CASSLGTGNRSPLHF
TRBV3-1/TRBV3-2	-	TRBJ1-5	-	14	CASSQVRSNQPQHF
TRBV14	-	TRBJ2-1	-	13	CASGGTLYNEQFF
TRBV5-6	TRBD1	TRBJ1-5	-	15	CASSFYGQGDQPQHF
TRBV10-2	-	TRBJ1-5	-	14	CASSEEVSNQPQHF
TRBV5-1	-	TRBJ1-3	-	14	CASTDPGAGNTIYF
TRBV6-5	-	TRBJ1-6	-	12	CASRQGLAPLHF
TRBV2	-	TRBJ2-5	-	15	CASSPVKGHQETQYF
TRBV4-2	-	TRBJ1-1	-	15	CASSQGPTLNTEAFF
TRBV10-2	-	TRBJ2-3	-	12	CASSHYEDTQYF
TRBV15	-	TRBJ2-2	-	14	CATSSGKSGGELFF
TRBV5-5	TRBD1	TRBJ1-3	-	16	CASSFSSGQGVSRIYF
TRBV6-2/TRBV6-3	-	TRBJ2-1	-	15	CASSYREVARNEQFF
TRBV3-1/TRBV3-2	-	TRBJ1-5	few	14	CASSQYRGGQPQHF
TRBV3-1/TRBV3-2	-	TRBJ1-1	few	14	CASTLGTANTEAFF
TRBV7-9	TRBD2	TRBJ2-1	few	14	CACSGGGGGNEQFF
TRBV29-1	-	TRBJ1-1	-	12	CSVGDGLSEAFF
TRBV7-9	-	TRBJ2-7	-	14	CASSGLRGSYEQYF
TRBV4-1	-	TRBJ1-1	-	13	CASSRNLDTEAFF
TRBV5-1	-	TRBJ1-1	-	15	CASSLAGITAAEAFF
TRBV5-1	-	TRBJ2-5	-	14	CASSTGGPAETQYF
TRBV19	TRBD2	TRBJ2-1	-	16	CASSTRPGGSYNEQFF
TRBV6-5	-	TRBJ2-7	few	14	CASNSRQGSYEQYF
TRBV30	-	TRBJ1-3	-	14	CAWSVTSSGNTIYF